This T cell receptor (beta chain) was captured by sequencing in a study of shared clonotypes between healthy human individuals. Repertoires were generated with immunoSEQ multiplex PCR, while TCRdb's copy carries only in-frame clones and drops some. Of about 980,000 clones in the sample, around 80% are singletons; the top ten hold about 1.5%. V shed 3 bases and J shed 1 base, with 4 bases lying between them. The CDR3 is 13 amino acids. The V gene's germline CDR1 is SGHAT and CDR2 FQNNGV. The genes are TRBV11-2 and TRBJ1-3; D is ambiguous. The sequence came from a man aged 18 to 30 in good health. Sequences were obtained from memory CD4+ T cells sorted from blood. Subset defined: CD45RA-negative fraction. In nucleotides, the CDR3 is TGTGCCAGCAGCTTGGATTCTGGAAACACCATATATTTT. Amino acid sequence: CASSLDSGNTIYF.